The 27 T cell receptor beta chains in this list originate from one sample, sequenced in a study of blood T cell repertoires in COVID-19. Sequencing was performed with immunoSEQ multiplex PCR; in TCRdb, only in-frame clones are kept and a portion is missing. The profile covers approximately 260,000 clones, with more than 75% appearing a single time and roughly 3.3% taken by the ten largest. What was sequenced was PBMCs or T cells enriched from blood (not recorded which). These receptors originate from a woman between 35 and 50 years old with acute COVID-19.

The CDR3 region is CASSAGLSDQPQHF. The DNA of the CDR3 is TGCGCCAGCAGTGCGGGTCTCAGCGATCAGCCCCAGCATTTT. V and J are TRBV10-1 and TRBJ1-5; D is unclear. The CDR3 is made up of 14 amino acids. The germline V gene encodes CDR1 WNHNN and CDR2 SYGVQD (reference sequence). Trimming cost V 4 bases and J 5 bases, with 12 bases left between them.

The chain uses TRBV9 and TRBJ2-5; D gene ambiguous. This CDR3 has 14 residues. Trimming took 0 bases from V and 2 from J, leaving 8 bases between them. Germline loops: CDR1 SGDLS, CDR2 YYNGEE. The CDR3 region is CASSVGAYQETQYF. CDR3 DNA sequence: TGTGCCAGCAGCGTAGGCGCTTATCAAGAGACCCAGTACTTC.

The chain is built from TRBV7-9 and TRBJ1-2; no clear D. This CDR3 contains 12 residues. The V and J ends lost 0 bases and 6 bases respectively, with 5 bases between them. Germline lookup yields CDR1 SEHNR and CDR2 FQNEAQ (reference sequence). CDR3 protein: CASSLAGNGYTF. Here the CDR3 DNA reads TGTGCCAGCAGCTTAGCCGGGAATGGCTACACCTTC.

This clone has a single count. The chain is built from TRBV25-1 and TRBJ2-2; D might be TRBD2 (6 bases). V lost 3 bases, J lost 4 bases, and 9 bases lay in between. Per the germline V gene, CDR1 is MGHDK and CDR2 is SYGVNS. This CDR3 spans 14 amino acids. The chain's CDR3 is CASSDVGSTGELFF. CDR3 in DNA: TGTGCCAGCAGTGATGTCGGGAGCACCGGGGAGCTGTTTTTT.

This clone occurred a few times. The V call is TRBV19, the J call TRBJ1-1, with 8 bases that match TRBD1. V shed 6 bases and J 2 bases; nucleotides not matched to a gene: 8. In germline, CDR1 is LNHDA, CDR2 SQIVND (reference sequence). The CDR3 covers 15 residues. CDR3 in amino acids: CASRMTGVENTEAFF. CDR3 sequence (DNA): TGTGCCAGTAGAATGACAGGGGTGGAAAACACTGAAGCTTTCTTT.

This clone is a singleton in its sample. This chain joins TRBV2 and TRBJ2-4; 12 bases match TRBD2. Unmatched junction bases numbered 4, after V lost 6 bases and J lost 1 base. The CDR3 has 16 amino acids. Germline V gives CDR1 SNHLY, CDR2 FYNNEI. The CDR3: CASSGLAGGAKNIQYF. In nucleotides, the CDR3 is TGTGCCAGCAGCGGGCTAGCGGGAGGGGCCAAAAACATTCAGTACTTC.

The chain uses TRBV5-5 and TRBJ2-7, with a tentative D call TRBD1 (8 bases). V was trimmed by 1 base and J by 3 bases, leaving 11 bases between them. The CDR3 loop spans 14 amino acids. Per the germline V gene, CDR1 is SGHKS and CDR2 is YYEKEE (reference sequence). The CDR3 DNA follows: TGTGCCAGCAGCTTGACAGGGGGGGACTACGAGCAGTACTTC. It translates to CASSLTGGDYEQYF.

This sequence joins TRBV28 and TRBJ2-1; TRBD2 matches at 10 bases. The CDR3 is made up of 11 amino acids. V trimming: 4 bases; J trimming: 15 bases; junction bases outside the gene matches: 3. Germline V gene lookup returns CDR1 MDHEN and CDR2 SYDVKM. The CDR3 loop is CASSSGTSVFF. In DNA form, the CDR3 reads TGTGCCAGCAGTTCCGGGACTAGCGTGTTCTTC. Filled out from reference TRBV28 and TRBJ2-1, the complete variable domain reads DVKVTQSSRYLVKRTGEKVFLECVQDMDHENMFWYRQDPGLGLRLIYFSYDVKMKEKGDIPEGYSVSREKKERFSLILESASTNQTSMYLCASSSGTSVFFGPGTRLTVL.

The chain employs TRBV5-6 and TRBJ2-1; D is perhaps TRBD1 (7 bases). This CDR3 spans 16 amino acids. Looked up from germline, CDR1 is SGHDT and CDR2 is YYEEEE. Trimming shortened V by 0 bases and J by 7 bases, and 17 bases separated the two germline ends. CDR3 coding DNA: TGTGCCAGCAGCTTGGCTGGAGGGGGCTTAGTTAATGAGCAGTTCTTC. It translates to CASSLAGGGLVNEQFF.

The chain has TRBV3-1 (or the pseudogene TRBV3-2) and TRBJ1-1, with D possibly matching TRBD1 (6 bases). Germline CDR1 and CDR2: LGHDT and YNNKEL (reference sequence). The V and J ends lost 0 bases and 4 bases respectively, with 9 bases between them. This CDR3 comprises 14 residues. CDR3 nucleotide sequence: TGTGCCAGCAGCCAAGATTTCAGGGGCACTGAAGCTTTCTTT. Protein product: CASSQDFRGTEAFF.

V usage is TRBV5-1 and J usage is TRBJ2-7; D call uncertain. The CDR3 loop spans 13 amino acids. Trimming took 0 bases from V and 7 from J, leaving 11 bases between them. Per the germline V gene, CDR1 is SGHRS and CDR2 is YFSETQ. CDR3: CASSLGLQDEQYF. In DNA form, the CDR3 reads TGCGCCAGCAGCTTGGGGCTTCAGGATGAGCAGTACTTC.

The genes are TRBV2 and TRBJ2-1, with a weak D call TRBD1 (6 bases). This CDR3 has 14 amino acids. Looked up from germline, CDR1 is SNHLY and CDR2 is FYNNEI. Trimming removed 7 bases at V and 9 bases at J, with 19 bases between. CDR3 in amino acids: CASMQGRGVPEQFF. CDR3 sequence (DNA): TGTGCCAGCATGCAGGGCAGGGGTGTTCCTGAGCAGTTCTTC. The full variable domain, completed using reference TRBV2 and TRBJ2-1, is EPEVTQTPSHQVTQMGQEVILRCVPISNHLYFYWYRQILGQKVEFLVSFYNNEISEKSEIFDDQFSVERPDGSNFTLKIRSTKLEDSAMYFCASMQGRGVPEQFFGPGTRLTVL.

The gene calls are TRBV15 and TRBJ2-3; 9 bases fit TRBD2. V was clipped by 0 bases and J by 5 bases; unmatched bases: 9. CDR1 is LNHNV and CDR2 is YYDKDF in the germline V gene (reference sequence). The CDR3 contains 17 residues. The CDR3 bases are TGTGCCACCAGCAGAGAGATCGGCGGGAGGGCCAAAGATACGCAGTATTTT. Protein sequence: CATSREIGGRAKDTQYF.

This clone was seen a few times. The genes are TRBV18 and TRBJ1-3, with 7 bases that match TRBD1. Germline CDR1 reads KGHSH; CDR2 reads LQKENI. With V trimmed by 2 bases and J by 2 bases, 9 bases remained unmatched. The CDR3 consists of 17 residues. The CDR3 DNA follows: TGTGCCAGCTCACCAGGACAGGTGATGTATCCTGGAAACACCATATATTTT. Its translation is CASSPGQVMYPGNTIYF. Filled out from reference TRBV18 and TRBJ1-3, the complete variable domain reads NAGVMQNPRHLVRRRGQEARLRCSPMKGHSHVYWYRQLPEEGLKFMVYLQKENIIDESGMPKERFSAEFPKEGPSILRIQQVVRGDSAAYFCASSPGQVMYPGNTIYFGEGSWLTVV.

The rearrangement links TRBV5-6 to TRBJ2-3; 7 bases align to TRBD1. CDR1 and CDR2 (germline): SGHDT, YYEEEE. Losses at the gene ends were 4 bases for V and 6 bases for J; bases not matched to a gene: 5. This CDR3 is 13 amino acids long. CDR3 in amino acids: CASSGGQVDTQYF. As DNA, the CDR3 is TGTGCCAGCAGCGGAGGACAGGTGGATACGCAGTATTTT.

V gene TRBV16 combines with J gene TRBJ1-5; D is possibly TRBD1 (6 bases). Trimming stripped 4 bases from V and 8 bases from J, with 12 bases between. Germline values: CDR1 KGHSY, CDR2 FQNENV. There are 13 residues in the CDR3. The CDR3 bases are TGTGCCAGCAGCCGGGGGGGGGCTGAGCCCCAGCATTTT. Its translation is CASSRGGAEPQHF. Together with reference TRBV16 and TRBJ1-5, the CDR3 gives the full variable domain: GEEVAQTPKHLVRGEGQKAKLYCAPIKGHSYVFWYQQVLKNEFKFLISFQNENVFDETGMPKERFSAKCLPNSPCSLEIQATKLEDSAVYFCASSRGGAEPQHFGDGTRLSIL.

This chain connects TRBV11-3 to TRBJ1-2, with 7 bases lining up with TRBD1. Germline-derived CDR1 and CDR2 are SGHNT and YENEEA. V lost 1 base, J lost 3 bases, and 2 bases stayed unmatched. The CDR3 spans 14 residues. CDR3 loop: CASSLGGGDYGYTF. In DNA form, the CDR3 reads TGTGCCAGCAGCTTAGGAGGGGGCGACTATGGCTACACCTTC.

The rearrangement uses TRBV5-1 and TRBJ2-2, with 14 bases that match TRBD2. Unmatched junction bases numbered 4, after V lost 7 bases and J lost 5 bases. This CDR3 is 15 amino acids long. The V gene's germline CDR1 is SGHRS and CDR2 YFSETQ. The CDR3 DNA reads as TGCGCCAGCTCCGGGACTAGCGGGAGAACCGGGGAGCTGTTTTTT. Translated, it gives CASSGTSGRTGELFF.

The chain carries TRBV19 and TRBJ2-2; TRBD1 matches 7 bases. Germline CDR1 is LNHDA and CDR2 is SQIVND (reference sequence). The V and J ends lost 3 bases and 4 bases, in that order; junction bases with no gene match: 5. The length of the CDR3 is 15 residues. The CDR3 protein is CASSIGDRVTGELFF. As DNA, the CDR3 is TGTGCCAGTAGTATTGGTGACAGGGTCACCGGGGAGCTGTTTTTT.

CDR3 sequence: CASSLSSGGELFF. The CDR3 DNA reads as TGTGCCAGCAGCTTATCTAGCGGCGGGGAGCTGTTTTTT. J is TRBJ2-2 and V is TRBV9; TRBD2 agrees at 7 bases. The CDR3 length is 13 residues. Germline assignment: CDR1 SGDLS and CDR2 YYNGEE. The junction had 4 bases not matched to a gene; V was cut back by 4 bases and J by 7 bases. The variable domain in full, completed from reference TRBV9 and TRBJ2-2, reads DSGVTQTPKHLITATGQRVTLRCSPRSGDLSVYWYQQSLDQGLQFLIQYYNGEERAKGNILERFSAQQFPDLHSELNLSSLELGDSALYFCASSLSSGGELFFGEGSRLTVL.

The chain employs TRBV6-6 and TRBJ2-7, with TRBD1 matching over 7 bases. V dropped 5 bases and J dropped 2; count of bases not matched to a gene: 18. This CDR3 contains 18 residues. CDR1 is MNHNY and CDR2 is SVGAGI in the germline V gene (reference sequence). CDR3 sequence (DNA): TGTGCCAGCAGTCGACGACAGGGTGCAGGCCCCAAGACCTACGAGCAGTACTTC. Translated: CASSRRQGAGPKTYEQYF.

The chain combines TRBV15 with TRBJ2-2; perhaps TRBD1 as D (6 bases). Germline V gene data show CDR1 as LNHNV and CDR2 as YYDKDF (reference sequence). V lost 1 base and J 5 bases, leaving 11 bases between the germline ends. The CDR3 is 15 amino acids. The CDR3 reads CATSRGKGVTGELFF. Written as DNA, the CDR3 is TGTGCCACCAGCAGAGGGAAGGGGGTTACCGGGGAGCTGTTTTTT.

The chain recombines TRBV11-3 with TRBJ2-3, with D unclear. The CDR3 consists of 16 residues. Trimming cost V 1 base and J 0 bases, with 11 bases left between them. The germline V gene encodes CDR1 SGHNT and CDR2 YENEEA. The CDR3 region is CASSLVRVWSTDTQYF. Here the CDR3 DNA reads TGTGCCAGCAGCTTAGTCCGGGTGTGGAGCACAGATACGCAGTATTTT. The full variable domain, in which reference TRBV11-3 and TRBJ2-3 provide the parts outside the CDR3, is EAGVVQSPRYKIIEKKQPVAFWCNPISGHNTLYWYLQNLGQGPELLIRYENEEAVDDSQLPKDRFSAERLKGVDSTLKIQPAELGDSAVYLCASSLVRVWSTDTQYFGPGTRLTVL.

The chain couples TRBV27 to TRBJ1-2; D not certain. This CDR3 is 16 amino acids long. Germline V gene sequence: CDR1 MNHEY, CDR2 SMNVEV (reference sequence). V was pared by 1 base and J by 4 bases, with 16 bases between. The CDR3 loop reads CASSLYPSQYGYGYTF. The CDR3 bases are TGTGCCAGCAGTTTATACCCTAGTCAGTATGGCTATGGCTACACCTTC.

This rearrangement joins TRBV5-5 to TRBJ1-1; D is perhaps TRBD1 (5 bases). Germline V gives CDR1 SGHKS, CDR2 YYEKEE (reference sequence). V was shortened by 1 base and J by 4 bases, with 14 bases between the two germline ends. This CDR3 spans 15 amino acids. CDR3 coding DNA: TGTGCCAGCAGCTTGCACCCAGGGAGGGTCACTGAAGCTTTCTTT. It codes for CASSLHPGRVTEAFF.

This clone was seen more than once but under ten times. This chain links TRBV5-8 with TRBJ1-5; D is ambiguous. This CDR3 comprises 13 residues. Trimming stripped 3 bases from V and 7 bases from J, with 11 bases between. The germline gives CDR1 SGHTS, CDR2 YDEGEE. The CDR3 bases are TGTGCCAGCAGCTCCGCGGCTTGGCAGCCCCAGCATTTT. Its translation: CASSSAAWQPQHF.

V and J are TRBV27 and TRBJ2-5; possibly TRBD2 for D (6 bases). The CDR3 length is 15 residues. Deletions cut 0 bases from V and 7 bases from J, with 15 bases between. Germline CDR1 is MNHEY and CDR2 is SMNVEV (reference sequence). The CDR3 DNA reads TGTGCCAGCAGTTTATCCGGGGGTTCCGGCGGGACCCAGTACTTC. Amino acid sequence: CASSLSGGSGGTQYF.